This TCR beta chain was captured in a study of blood T cell repertoires in COVID-19. For the study at large: Samples representing acute and convalescent COVID-19 were sourced from the United States, Italy and Spain.

Original handling: Researchers report that nucleated cell counts were estimated from reference gene primer amplification. Only in-frame clones appear in the TCRdb table, and some are missing; sequencing was by immunoSEQ multiplex PCR. The V and J calls and clone size were taken over from that table, and D and trimming were inferred from the DNA. Here the sample spans over 150,000 clones, about 87% being singletons. The CDR3 runs to 16 residues. V was pared by 3 bases and J by 7 bases, with 16 bases between. Germline values: CDR1 LNHDA, CDR2 SQIVND (reference sequence). The rearrangement uses TRBV19 and TRBJ1-6; D perhaps matches TRBD1 (5 bases). The sample was peripheral blood. This sequence was found in a man between 60 and 75 years old with COVID-19, enrolled during active disease. The CDR3 DNA reads TGTGCCAGTAGTATCACCCTCAGGGAGGTAAATTCACCCCTCCACTTT. Its translation: CASSITLREVNSPLHF.